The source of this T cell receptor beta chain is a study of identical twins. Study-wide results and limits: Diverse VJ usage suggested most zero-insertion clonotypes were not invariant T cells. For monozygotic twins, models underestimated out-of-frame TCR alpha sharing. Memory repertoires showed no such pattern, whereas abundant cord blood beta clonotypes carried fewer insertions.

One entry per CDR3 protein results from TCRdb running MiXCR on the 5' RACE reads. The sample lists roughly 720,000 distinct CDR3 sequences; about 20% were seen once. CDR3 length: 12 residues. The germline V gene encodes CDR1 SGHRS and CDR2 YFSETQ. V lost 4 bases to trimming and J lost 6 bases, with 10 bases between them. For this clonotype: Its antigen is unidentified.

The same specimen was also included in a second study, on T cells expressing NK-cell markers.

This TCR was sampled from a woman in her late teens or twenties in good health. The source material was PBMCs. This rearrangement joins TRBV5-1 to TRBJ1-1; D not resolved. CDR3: CASSGVVAEAFF. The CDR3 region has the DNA TGCGCCAGCAGCGGAGTGGTGGCTGAAGCTTTCTTT.